These 31 T cell receptor beta chains came from one sample sequenced in a study of blood T cell repertoires in COVID-19. TCRdb's table, derived via immunoSEQ multiplex PCR, lists solely in-frame clones and lacks some. The table records about 220,000 clones, 60% to 85% of them present only once. Sequencing used peripheral blood. These receptors all stem from a woman in her 70s with acute or convalescent COVID-19.

CDR3 DNA sequence: TGCGCCAGCAGTGATGGGGGCCTCGGAAACATTCAGTACTTC. It codes for CASSDGGLGNIQYF. The rearrangement joins TRBV10-1 to TRBJ2-4; D is possibly TRBD1 (6 bases). The CDR3 length is 14 residues. Trimming shortened V by 3 bases and J by 6 bases, and 12 bases separated the two germline ends. Germline CDR1 is WNHNN and CDR2 is SYGVQD (reference sequence).

V is TRBV7-2 and J is TRBJ2-2; 10 nucleotides match TRBD2. V was clipped by 1 base and J by 5 bases; unmatched bases: 1. Germline CDR1 and CDR2: SGHTA and FQGNSA. The CDR3 is 15 amino acids. CDR3 coding DNA: TGTGCCAGCAGCTTAGAACTAGCGGGGACCGGGGAGCTGTTTTTT. Its protein is CASSLELAGTGELFF.

The CDR3 spells CASSLVAGPHTDTQYF. For the CDR3, the DNA is TGTGCCAGCAGCCTAGTAGCGGGGCCCCACACAGATACGCAGTATTTT. The genes are TRBV7-2 and TRBJ2-3; the match to TRBD2 covers 8 bases. The V gene's germline CDR1 is SGHTA and CDR2 FQGNSA. CDR3 length: 16 amino acids. The V and J ends lost 5 bases and 2 bases, in that order; junction bases with no gene match: 9.

The sample holds many counts of this clone. This chain links TRBV19 with TRBJ2-7; weak D call: TRBD1 (6 bases). The CDR3 has 13 residues. The V gene lost 7 bases and the J gene lost 5 bases, with 15 bases spanning the gap. Per the germline V gene, CDR1 is LNHDA and CDR2 is SQIVND (reference sequence). The CDR3 here is CASNGGAYDEQYF. The CDR3 DNA sequence: TGTGCCAGTAATGGGGGCGCCTACGACGAGCAGTACTTC.

V usage is TRBV2 and J usage is TRBJ2-7; maybe TRBD2 (5 bases). V was clipped by 6 bases and J by 3 bases, with 15 bases between them. The length of the CDR3 is 14 residues. Germline CDR1 SNHLY, CDR2 FYNNEI. The CDR3 coding sequence is TGTGCCAGCAGAGCCTCCGAGGGCCACTACGAGCAGTACGTC. This translates into CASRASEGHYEQYV.

The chain combines TRBV12-3 or TRBV12-4 with TRBJ2-2; no clear D. The CDR3 loop spans 12 amino acids. Trimming removed 6 bases at V and 3 bases at J, with 5 bases between. CDR3 in amino acids: CASSTDTGELFF. The CDR3, as DNA: TGTGCCAGCAGCACAGACACCGGGGAGCTGTTTTTT.

The chain couples TRBV3-1 (or the pseudogene TRBV3-2) to TRBJ1-4, with TRBD1 as a possible D gene (5 bases). The CDR3 is made up of 14 amino acids. Germline V gene data show CDR1 as LGHDT and CDR2 as YNNKEL (reference sequence). Trimming shortened V by 4 bases and J by 6 bases, and 12 bases separated the two germline ends. For the CDR3, the DNA is TGTGCCAGCAGCCTCGGGGGGACGTATGAAAAACTGTTTTTT. Its protein is CASSLGGTYEKLFF.

This sequence joins TRBV24-1 and TRBJ1-4; the D gene is possibly TRBD1 (5 bases). The CDR3 sequence is 14 residues long. Trimming removed 4 bases from V and 7 bases from J, with 12 bases in between. CDR1 is KGHDR, CDR2 SFDVKD, per germline. CDR3 sequence reads: CATSDRGVVEKLFF. In DNA form, the CDR3 reads TGTGCCACCAGTGACCGGGGGGTCGTTGAAAAACTGTTTTTT.

A remark on this clone: One junction end does not reproduce the germline sequence, and a read error may be involved. This chain links TRBV6-1 with TRBJ1-3; D is unresolved. Germline V lookup: CDR1 MNHNS, CDR2 SASEGT. CDR3 length: 11 amino acids. The CDR3 DNA reads as TGTGCCAGCAGTGACCCCGAAGATCCGGATTTT. Translation: CASSDPEDPDF.

The chain joins TRBV28 to TRBJ1-2; TRBD1 agrees at 7 bases. The germline V gene encodes CDR1 MDHEN and CDR2 SYDVKM. V shed 8 bases and J 8 bases; nucleotides not matched to a gene: 23. The CDR3 is 17 residues long. CDR3 protein: CASLHGVGQISNSGYTF. The CDR3 nucleotides read TGTGCCAGCCTCCATGGAGTGGGACAGATCTCAAACTCGGGCTACACCTTC.

The chain uses TRBV3-1 (or the pseudogene TRBV3-2) and TRBJ1-4; 7 bases match TRBD1. The ends lost 8 bases at V and 7 bases at J; junction bases unmatched: 13. This CDR3 has 15 amino acids. Germline lookup yields CDR1 LGHDT and CDR2 YNNKEL (reference sequence). In nucleotides, the CDR3 is TGTGCCAGCGGCTTAAAACAGGGGTCTGGTGAAAAACTGTTTTTT. This sequence encodes CASGLKQGSGEKLFF.

The chain is built from TRBV11-3 and TRBJ2-3; TRBD2 aligns across 11 bases. Germline values: CDR1 SGHNT, CDR2 YENEEA. J gave up 2 bases and V 1 base, and 2 bases lay outside the gene matches. The CDR3 extends over 16 amino acids. CDR3 coding DNA: TGTGCCAGCAGCTTAGTAGCGGGGGGGATCACAGATACGCAGTATTTT. Translating gives CASSLVAGGITDTQYF.

The CDR3 sequence is CASSTGGGTEAFF. The CDR3 DNA follows: TGTGCCAGCTCTACCGGCGGGGGAACTGAAGCTTTCTTT. V and J are TRBV18 and TRBJ1-1; D is perhaps TRBD1 (5 bases). The germline CDR1 and CDR2 sequences are KGHSH and LQKENI. V was shortened by 6 bases and J by 5 bases, with 13 bases between the two germline ends. This CDR3 spans 13 amino acids.

This clone was detected a few times. V is TRBV18 and J is TRBJ1-4; D remains unclear. V dropped 3 bases and J dropped 5 bases, with 19 bases sitting between them. The CDR3 totals 17 residues. The V gene's germline CDR1 is KGHSH and CDR2 LQKENI. CDR3 sequence: CASSPLPLLTGNEKLFF. The CDR3 DNA sequence: TGTGCCAGCTCACCCCTTCCTCTCCTTACGGGGAATGAAAAACTGTTTTTT.

This chain uses TRBV5-6 with TRBJ2-5, with 9 bases lining up with TRBD2. CDR1 and CDR2 (germline): SGHDT, YYEEEE. The CDR3 is made up of 16 amino acids. Trimming took 4 bases from V and 3 from J; bases not matched to a gene: 10. The CDR3 nucleotides are TGTGCCAGCAGCGCGACTAGCGGTACCATTGAAGAGACCCAGTACTTC. This translates into CASSATSGTIEETQYF. The whole variable domain, remainder taken from reference TRBV5-6 and TRBJ2-5, is DAGVTQSPTHLIKTRGQQVTLRCSPKSGHDTVSWYQQALGQGPQFIFQYYEEEERQRGNFPDRFSGHQFPNYSSELNVNALLLGDSALYLCASSATSGTIEETQYFGPGTRLLVL.

This clone was observed a few times. The V gene is TRBV7-8, the J gene TRBJ2-1; TRBD2 matches at 9 bases. The J segment lost 0 bases and the V segment lost 1 base, leaving 7 bases of the junction unmatched. Germline CDR1 and CDR2: SGHVS and FQNEAQ. The CDR3 is 18 amino acids. The CDR3 bases are TGTGCCAGCAGCTTAGTCCTCGCGGGGGGGACCTCCTACAATGAGCAGTTCTTC. Residues: CASSLVLAGGTSYNEQFF.

The rearrangement uses TRBV10-3 and TRBJ1-3; 7 nucleotides line up with TRBD1. The CDR3 is 12 residues long. Losses at the gene ends were 11 bases for V and 3 bases for J; bases not matched to a gene: 4. CDR1 is ENHRY, CDR2 SYGVKD, per germline. The CDR3 spells CAVTGYGNTIYF. The CDR3 DNA follows: TGTGCCGTGACAGGGTATGGAAACACCATATATTTT.

This chain's CDR3 is CASSVDETGSSGNTIYF. DNA for the CDR3: TGTGCCAGCAGCGTCGACGAGACAGGTTCCTCTGGAAACACCATATATTTT. This sequence joins TRBV9 and TRBJ1-3; the D gene is possibly TRBD1 (6 bases). This CDR3 spans 17 amino acids. Deletions cut 2 bases from V and 0 bases from J, with 15 bases between. The germline CDR1 and CDR2 sequences are SGDLS and YYNGEE.

V and J are TRBV19 and TRBJ2-3, with D perhaps TRBD2 (6 bases). Deletions cut 3 bases from V and 14 bases from J, with 18 bases between. The CDR3 extends over 13 amino acids. The V gene's germline CDR1 is LNHDA and CDR2 SQIVND (reference sequence). The CDR3: CASSITETRLVYF. CDR3 DNA sequence: TGTGCCAGTAGTATTACAGAGACTAGGCTGGTGTATTTT. The variable domain in full, with the rest retrieved from reference TRBV19 and TRBJ2-3, is DGGITQSPKYLFRKEGQNVTLSCEQNLNHDAMYWYRQDPGQGLRLIYYSQIVNDFQKGDIAEGYSVSREKKESFPLTVTSAQKNPTAFYLCASSITETRLVYFGPGTRLTVL.

The chain is built from TRBV2 and TRBJ2-7, with 9 nucleotides matching TRBD2. The CDR3 is made up of 15 amino acids. Germline trimming cut 2 bases from V and 6 bases from J; bases unmatched to any gene: 8. Germline V gene data show CDR1 as SNHLY and CDR2 as FYNNEI. The CDR3 DNA is TGTGCCAGCAGTGAAAGGCGGGGGGGCTCGCTCGAGCAGTACTTC. This encodes CASSERRGGSLEQYF.

The chain has TRBV5-1 and TRBJ1-3; no firm D call. This CDR3 has 15 amino acids. Looked up from germline, CDR1 is SGHRS and CDR2 is YFSETQ. V lost 1 base, J lost 3 bases, and 11 bases lay in between. CDR3 nucleotides: TGCGCCAGCAGCTTGCTGGGGAGGGATGGAAACACCATATATTTT. Translation gives CASSLLGRDGNTIYF.

The gene calls are TRBV7-2 and TRBJ2-1, with 7 bases aligning to TRBD2. The V gene's germline CDR1 is SGHTA and CDR2 FQGNSA. The CDR3 covers 15 residues. The V gene end was trimmed by 6 bases and the J gene end by 3 bases; junction bases not matched to a gene: 8. CDR3 DNA sequence: TGTGCCAGCAGTCAGGAGCGGGGAAACTACAATGAGCAGTTCTTC. It codes for CASSQERGNYNEQFF.

V and J are TRBV30 and TRBJ2-1, with a tentative D call TRBD1 (5 bases). V was trimmed by 2 bases and J by 10 bases, leaving 6 bases between them. The CDR3 loop spans 10 amino acids. Per the germline V gene, CDR1 is GTSNPN and CDR2 is SVGIG (reference sequence). CDR3 in amino acids: CAWSRQEQFF. In DNA, the CDR3 is TGTGCCTGGAGTCGACAGGAGCAGTTCTTC.

V and J are TRBV5-1 and TRBJ1-6; TRBD1 is a possible D gene (5 bases). Deletions cut 9 bases from V and 8 bases from J, with 18 bases between. From germline, CDR1 is SGHRS and CDR2 YFSETQ. The CDR3 covers 14 residues. CDR3 residues: CATWADSSDSPLHF. The CDR3 DNA is TGCGCCACCTGGGCTGACAGTAGTGATTCACCCCTCCACTTT.

The chain combines TRBV10-3 with TRBJ2-1, with 8 bases identical to TRBD2. The V segment lost 4 bases and the J segment 8 bases; nucleotides outside the gene matches: 7. CDR1 ENHRY and CDR2 SYGVKD come from the germline V gene. The CDR3 spans 14 residues. The CDR3 sequence is CAISVGTRTDEQFF. CDR3 sequence (DNA): TGTGCCATCAGTGTAGGGACTAGGACTGATGAGCAGTTCTTC.

The genes are TRBV6-2 or TRBV6-3 and TRBJ2-7, with D tentatively TRBD1 (5 bases). V was trimmed by 5 bases and J by 4 bases, leaving 12 bases between them. The CDR3 is 13 amino acids. In germline, CDR1 is MNHEY, CDR2 SVGEGT. The CDR3 protein is CASSRTAGYEQYF. The CDR3 coding sequence is TGTGCCAGCAGTCGGACGGCAGGGTACGAGCAGTACTTC.

The V call is TRBV5-4, the J call TRBJ2-5; TRBD1 aligns across 7 bases. The V segment lost 0 bases and the J segment 6 bases; nucleotides outside the gene matches: 8. There are 15 residues in the CDR3. The germline CDR1 and CDR2 sequences are SGHNT and YYREEE (reference sequence). The CDR3 nucleotides are TGTGCCAGCAGCTTGGTGGACAGGCTAACTAAGACCCAGTACTTC. Amino acids: CASSLVDRLTKTQYF.

The chain uses TRBV5-5 and TRBJ1-2; tentatively, D is TRBD1 (5 bases). This CDR3 spans 13 amino acids. Trimming removed 5 bases at V and 7 bases at J, with 15 bases between. CDR1 and CDR2 (germline): SGHKS, YYEKEE (reference sequence). CDR3 DNA sequence: TGTGCCAGCAGGACCGGGGGTGAAACTGGCTACACCTTC. It translates to CASRTGGETGYTF.

This clone was seen once. V is TRBV7-2 and J is TRBJ2-2, with TRBD1 as a possible D gene (5 bases). This CDR3 has 16 amino acids. The germline V gene has CDR1 SGHTA and CDR2 FQGNSA. V lost 4 bases and J lost 1, with 13 bases in between. CDR3 in DNA: TGTGCCAGCAGCTCTCAGGGTAGAGGGAACACCGGGGAGCTGTTTTTT. It is translated as CASSSQGRGNTGELFF.

This clone was seen ten or more times. CDR3 sequence reads: CASSISAQGPQETQYF. The CDR3 DNA follows: TGTGCCAGTAGTATATCCGCACAGGGTCCTCAAGAGACCCAGTACTTC. The chain recombines TRBV19 with TRBJ2-5; D possibly corresponds to TRBD1 (6 bases). Germline V CDR1 and CDR2: LNHDA, SQIVND (reference sequence). Trimming pared 2 bases from V and 2 bases from J, leaving 15 bases between. The CDR3 sequence is 16 residues long.

The chain recombines TRBV19 with TRBJ2-4, with 9 bases matching TRBD1. Trimming cost V 7 bases and J 8 bases; bases outside gene matches: 15. The CDR3 extends over 16 amino acids. Germline CDR1 LNHDA, CDR2 SQIVND (reference sequence). CDR3 loop: CASKVGTGGAFDIQYF. The CDR3 nucleotides read TGTGCCAGTAAGGTCGGAACAGGGGGCGCCTTTGACATTCAGTACTTC. Using reference TRBV19 and TRBJ2-4 for the parts outside the CDR3, the full variable domain is DGGITQSPKYLFRKEGQNVTLSCEQNLNHDAMYWYRQDPGQGLRLIYYSQIVNDFQKGDIAEGYSVSREKKESFPLTVTSAQKNPTAFYLCASKVGTGGAFDIQYFGAGTRLSVL.